This record covers a single T cell receptor beta chain. This entry belongs to a study of blood T cell repertoires in COVID-19. Study background: COVID-19 samples, acute and convalescent, were from the United States, Italy and Spain.

TCRdb's table, derived via immunoSEQ multiplex PCR, lists solely in-frame clones and lacks some. The profile shows more than 110,000 clones, 65% to 90% of them singletons. Germline V CDR1 and CDR2: MNHEY, SMNVEV (reference sequence). The V end lost 8 bases, the J end lost 6 bases, and 25 bases lay between the germline ends. This CDR3 is 17 amino acids long. The clonotype was recovered from a man aged 45-65 years with acute or convalescent COVID-19. The chain uses TRBV27 and TRBJ2-2, with D perhaps TRBD2 (6 bases). The sequenced sample consisted of peripheral blood. The CDR3 bases are TGTGCCAGCGAAGGGGACTCAAGGGGTTTTGACGCCGGGGAGCTGTTTTTT. It translates to CASEGDSRGFDAGELFF.